The 15 T cell receptor beta chains in this list originate from one sample, sequenced in a study of spatial heterogeneity in lung cancer. From the 5' RACE reads, TCRdb called clonotypes with MiXCR, one entry per CDR3 protein. The repertoire has approximately 40,000 distinct CDR3 sequences, approximately 5.2% of them found once; the top ten carry about a quarter. Documented time point: sample taken at primary tumor resection. The study sequenced unsorted whole RNA from tumor, nontumor lung or frozen PBMC. The specimen was PBMCs, collected at surgery. The source of these receptors is a female donor with early-stage non-small cell lung cancer.

The gene calls are TRBV28 and TRBJ1-5, with unresolved D. Trimming cost V 7 bases and J 0 bases, with 25 bases left between them. This CDR3 spans 19 amino acids. Looked up from germline, CDR1 is MDHEN and CDR2 is SYDVKM. In DNA form, the CDR3 reads TGTGCCAGCAAACCCTACGAGGGCGCATGGTCTCATAGCAATCAGCCCCAGCATTTT. It specifies CASKPYEGAWSHSNQPQHF.

This clonotype has ten or more counts. The J gene is TRBJ2-3, the V gene TRBV19; the match to TRBD2 covers 8 bases. There are 14 residues in the CDR3. V shed 2 bases, J shed 5 bases, and the junction held 3 bases outside the gene matches. In germline, CDR1 is LNHDA, CDR2 SQIVND (reference sequence). The CDR3 DNA is TGTGCCAGTAGTATATCAAGCGGGGGAGATACGCAGTATTTT. It specifies CASSISSGGDTQYF.

The gene calls are TRBV11-2 and TRBJ2-3; 7 bases align to TRBD2. This CDR3 is built from 15 residues. Germline lookup yields CDR1 SGHAT and CDR2 FQNNGV. The junction had 8 bases not matched to a gene; V was cut back by 5 bases and J by 3 bases. CDR3 sequence: CASSPRGGRTDTQYF. The CDR3 DNA follows: TGTGCCAGCAGCCCCCGGGGAGGGCGGACAGATACGCAGTATTTT.

This clonotype was detected a few times. This rearrangement joins TRBV2 to TRBJ2-1, with 7 bases matching TRBD2. The V and J ends lost 6 bases and 10 bases, in that order; junction bases with no gene match: 6. The CDR3 is 12 residues long. Germline CDR1 SNHLY, CDR2 FYNNEI. CDR3 amino acids: CASSQEAGEQFF. CDR3 DNA sequence: TGTGCCAGCAGCCAAGAAGCGGGGGAGCAGTTCTTC.

The CDR3 sequence: CASQDNNTGELFF. In DNA, the CDR3 is TGTGCCAGCCAGGACAACAACACCGGGGAGCTGTTTTTT. The rearrangement joins TRBV3-1 to TRBJ2-2, with a tentative D call TRBD1 (5 bases). The CDR3 has 13 amino acids. Trimming took off 8 bases at V and 2 bases at J, with 9 bases between the two ends. Germline CDR1 is LGHDT and CDR2 is YNNKEL (reference sequence).

This clonotype was observed many times. One junction end does not reproduce the germline sequence, and a read error may be involved. The chain is built from TRBV7-9 and TRBJ1-2; weak D call: TRBD1 (6 bases). The CDR3 contains 15 residues. CDR1 is SEHNR and CDR2 is FQNEAQ in the germline V gene (reference sequence). CDR3 bases: TGTGCCAGCAGCTTAGAGGGAAGGACAGTGGTCGTTTCAGCCTTC. Translated: CASSLEGRTVVVSAF.

This clonotype was counted at least ten times. The chain recombines TRBV10-3 with TRBJ2-1; D possibly matches TRBD1 or TRBD2 (5 bases each). The CDR3 extends over 14 amino acids. Germline CDR1 ENHRY, CDR2 SYGVKD. Between the trimmed V and J ends, which lost 0 bases and 10 bases, there was a span of 13 bases. The chain's CDR3 is CAISESGLRGEQFF. The DNA of the CDR3 is TGTGCCATCAGTGAGTCTGGTCTGAGGGGCGAGCAGTTCTTC.

This clonotype is medium-sized in the sample. V gene TRBV29-1 combines with J gene TRBJ1-1; TRBD1 might be the D (6 bases). The CDR3 loop spans 12 amino acids. Germline assignment: CDR1 SQVTM and CDR2 ANQGSEA. V shed 7 bases and J shed 5 bases, with 14 bases lying between them. The CDR3 is CSGTGWETEAFF. The CDR3 DNA reads TGCAGCGGAACAGGGTGGGAGACTGAAGCTTTCTTT.

This clonotype appeared many times. The rearrangement uses TRBV5-1 and TRBJ2-3, with TRBD2 matching 7 bases. This CDR3 has 15 amino acids. V lost 1 base to trimming and J lost 1 base; unmatched junction nucleotides: 3. Germline V CDR1 and CDR2: SGHRS, YFSETQ. The CDR3 sequence is CASSLRGVGTDTQYF. The DNA of the CDR3 is TGCGCCAGCAGCTTGCGGGGGGTCGGCACAGATACGCAGTATTTT.

Ten or more counts support this clonotype. The rearrangement links TRBV27 to TRBJ1-6; D unclear. CDR1 MNHEY and CDR2 SMNVEV come from the germline V gene (reference sequence). The CDR3 consists of 13 residues. V lost 2 bases to trimming and J lost 10 bases, with 9 bases between them. The CDR3 DNA sequence: TGTGCCAGCAGTTTAGGCTCGGGCTCACCCCTCCACTTT. Its translation: CASSLGSGSPLHF.

The V gene is TRBV7-9, the J gene TRBJ1-2; D gene unclear. The V end was cut by 1 base, the J end by 3 bases, with 6 bases between. CDR1 is SEHNR and CDR2 is FQNEAQ in the germline V gene (reference sequence). CDR3 length equals 13 residues. CDR3 DNA sequence: TGTGCCAGCAGCTTAGAGGGAGACTATGGCTACACCTTC. Amino acid sequence: CASSLEGDYGYTF.

This clonotype has ten or more counts. This rearrangement joins TRBV9 to TRBJ2-3; D possibly matches TRBD1 or TRBD2 (7 bases each). The germline V gene has CDR1 SGDLS and CDR2 YYNGEE. This CDR3 is built from 15 residues. V lost 4 bases and J 3 bases, leaving 15 bases between the germline ends. CDR3 sequence: CASSLSGGQTDTQYF. The DNA of the CDR3 is TGTGCCAGCAGCCTGTCGGGGGGACAGACAGATACGCAGTATTTT.

This clonotype was seen repeatedly, ten times or more. The V and J genes are TRBV9 and TRBJ1-3, with D possibly TRBD1 on 6 matching bases. Germline V CDR1 and CDR2: SGDLS, YYNGEE. V was shortened by 0 bases and J by 2 bases, with 18 bases between the two germline ends. The CDR3 totals 18 residues. The CDR3 is CASSVDRAAGSTGNTIYF. The CDR3 DNA sequence: TGTGCCAGCAGCGTAGACAGGGCAGCTGGATCGACTGGAAACACCATATATTTT.

This clonotype was seen repeatedly, ten times or more. This rearrangement joins TRBV20-1 to TRBJ1-1; perhaps TRBD1 as D (5 bases). Germline loops: CDR1 DFQATT, CDR2 SNEGSKA (reference sequence). The CDR3 covers 14 residues. Trimming took off 0 bases at V and 4 bases at J, with 12 bases between the two ends. The CDR3 region is CSARDGRGLTEAFF. The DNA for the CDR3 is TGCAGTGCTAGAGATGGAAGGGGACTCACTGAAGCTTTCTTT.

This chain joins TRBV6-6 and TRBJ1-5; unclear D gene. V lost 10 bases, J lost 3 bases, and 13 bases lay in between. Looked up from germline, CDR1 is MNHNY and CDR2 is SVGAGI (reference sequence). The CDR3 totals 13 residues. The CDR3 sequence is CAIRDGINQPQHF. The CDR3 region has the DNA TGTGCCATCCGAGACGGGATCAATCAGCCCCAGCATTTT.